This passage covers 26 T cell receptor beta chains from one sample sequenced in a study of early T cells in non-severe SARS-CoV-2 infection. MiXCR, run by TCRdb on the 5' RACE reads, gives a single entry per CDR3 protein. The table has around 67,000 distinct CDR3 sequences, around 11% seen once. The sample taken for sequencing was whole blood. The receptors were gathered from an adult who was a healthcare worker with PCR-confirmed SARS-CoV-2 infection or an uninfected control (not recorded which).

The V call is TRBV12-3 or TRBV12-4, the J call TRBJ2-1; maybe TRBD2 (6 bases). Trimming left V 3 bases short and J 12 bases short, with 15 bases between. The CDR3 extends over 13 amino acids. The CDR3 region is CASSLGGADPQFF. Written as DNA, the CDR3 is TGTGCCAGCAGTTTGGGCGGGGCAGATCCGCAGTTCTTC.

This clonotype was picked up many times. CDR3 nucleotides: TGTGCCAGCAGCTTAGGCACAAGCCCCAGTTTGAGTGGCTACACCTTC. It translates to CASSLGTSPSLSGYTF. V gene TRBV7-9 combines with J gene TRBJ1-2; no clear D. CDR1 SEHNR and CDR2 FQNEAQ come from the germline V gene (reference sequence). The CDR3 has 16 residues. V lost 1 base, J lost 7 bases, and 19 bases lay in between.

This clonotype came up a few times. J is TRBJ2-1 and V is TRBV24-1, with D possibly being TRBD2 (7 bases). The V end lost 9 bases, the J end lost 4 bases, and 12 bases lay between the germline ends. The CDR3 contains 13 residues. Germline V gene sequence: CDR1 KGHDR, CDR2 SFDVKD. CDR3 DNA: TGTGCCACCCAAGGGGGGGCGTACAATGAGCAGTTCTTC. Encoded protein: CATQGGAYNEQFF.

This clonotype was observed at least ten times. V is TRBV6-2 or TRBV6-3 and J is TRBJ2-7, with 7 bases fitting TRBD2. Germline values: CDR1 MNHEY, CDR2 SVGEGT. V dropped 5 bases and J dropped 0; count of bases not matched to a gene: 13. This CDR3 spans 17 amino acids. The CDR3 DNA reads TGTGCCAGCAGTACCATGATAATTAGCGGGCTCTCCTACGAGCAGTACTTC. This translates into CASSTMIISGLSYEQYF.

This chain uses TRBV14 with TRBJ2-1; D remains unclear. V lost 4 bases, J lost 6 bases, and 13 bases lay in between. This CDR3 has 14 residues. Germline V CDR1 and CDR2: SGHDN, FVKESK. In DNA form, the CDR3 reads TGTGCCAGCAGCCGAAGAGCTTTCCTCAATGAGCAGTTCTTC. Its translation: CASSRRAFLNEQFF.

On this clonotype itself: The junction departs from germline at one end; a sequencing error may be responsible. This rearrangement joins TRBV7-6 to TRBJ1-3; D is uncertain. The CDR3 extends over 13 amino acids. Germline-derived CDR1 and CDR2 are SGHVS and FNYEAQ. The CDR3 here is CASRDSSGNNIYF. The CDR3 DNA follows: TGTGCCAGCAGGGACTCCTCTGGAAACAACATATATTTT. Variable domain in full (rest from reference TRBV7-6 and TRBJ1-3): GAGVSQSPRYKVTKRGQDVALRCDPISGHVSLYWYRQALGQGPEFLTYFNYEAQQDKSGLPNDRFSAERPEGSISTLTIQRTEQRDSAMYRCASRDSSGNNIYFGEGSWLTVV.

This chain connects TRBV15 to TRBJ2-1; no reliable D call. Germline-derived CDR1 and CDR2 are LNHNV and YYDKDF (reference sequence). The CDR3 spans 13 residues. The V end lost 0 bases, the J end lost 3 bases, and 3 bases lay between the germline ends. In DNA form, the CDR3 reads TGTGCCACCAGCAGAGACTTCTACAATGAGCAGTTCTTC. Its translation is CATSRDFYNEQFF.

This clonotype was observed a few times. CDR3 amino acids: CSARYRVDNEQFF. CDR3 bases: TGCAGTGCTAGGTACAGGGTGGATAATGAGCAGTTCTTC. This chain joins TRBV20-1 and TRBJ2-1, with D possibly TRBD1 on 6 matching bases. Per the germline V gene, CDR1 is DFQATT and CDR2 is SNEGSKA (reference sequence). V was shortened by 3 bases and J by 7 bases, with 13 bases between the two germline ends. This CDR3 spans 13 amino acids.

This clonotype was detected many times. The rearrangement joins TRBV12-3 or TRBV12-4 to TRBJ1-1; 7 bases agree with TRBD1. The junction had 6 bases not matched to a gene; V was cut back by 6 bases and J by 5 bases. The CDR3 sequence is 13 residues long. The DNA of the CDR3 is TGTGCCAGCAGCCGGGACAGTCAGACTGAAGCTTTCTTT. Its protein is CASSRDSQTEAFF.

V usage is TRBV30 and J usage is TRBJ1-1; weak D call: TRBD1 (5 bases). The CDR3 extends over 12 amino acids. CDR1 is GTSNPN and CDR2 is SVGIG in the germline V gene (reference sequence). Trimming left V 6 bases short and J 4 bases short, with 12 bases between. The CDR3 bases are TGTGCCTGCTCCAGGGTCGGCACTGAAGCTTTCTTT. It specifies CACSRVGTEAFF. The full variable domain, its missing parts supplied by reference TRBV30 and TRBJ1-1, is SQTIHQWPATLVQPVGSPLSLECTVEGTSNPNLYWYRQAAGRGLQLLFYSVGIGQISSEVPQNLSASRPQDRQFILSSKKLLLSDSGFYLCACSRVGTEAFFGQGTRLTVV.

Ten or more counts support this clonotype. The genes are TRBV5-1 and TRBJ2-2; 12 positions agree with TRBD1. The CDR3 totals 16 residues. CDR1 SGHRS and CDR2 YFSETQ come from the germline V gene. The ends lost 3 bases at V and 5 bases at J; junction bases unmatched: 5. As DNA, the CDR3 is TGCGCCAGCAGCTGGGGACAGGGGGCGAGGACCGGGGAGCTGTTTTTT. Its protein is CASSWGQGARTGELFF.

This clonotype was seen only a few times. This chain connects TRBV7-9 to TRBJ1-1; tentative D call: TRBD1 (5 bases). V shed 7 bases and J shed 3 bases, with 18 bases lying between them. The germline V gene encodes CDR1 SEHNR and CDR2 FQNEAQ (reference sequence). The CDR3 totals 15 residues. The CDR3 protein is CASNEWGLSYTEAFF. The DNA for the CDR3 is TGTGCCAGCAACGAGTGGGGGTTGTCGTACACTGAAGCTTTCTTT.

The sample holds many counts of this clonotype. This chain uses TRBV7-3 with TRBJ2-5; D is uncertain. Germline V gene lookup returns CDR1 SGHTA and CDR2 FQGTGA. V was cut by 6 bases and J by 2 bases, with 16 bases left in between. The CDR3 is 15 residues long. The CDR3 sequence is CASRLTAMPQETQYF. CDR3 bases: TGTGCCAGCAGGTTGACGGCCATGCCACAAGAGACCCAGTACTTC.

This clonotype was observed at least ten times. CDR3 sequence: CASSPEGDSIGYTF. The CDR3 region has the DNA TGTGCCAGCTCACCCGAAGGGGACTCTATTGGCTACACCTTC. This chain connects TRBV18 to TRBJ1-2; tentative D call: TRBD1 (5 bases). This CDR3 spans 14 amino acids. Germline CDR1 reads KGHSH; CDR2 reads LQKENI. V lost 3 bases, J lost 7 bases, and 15 bases lay in between.

This clonotype was found many times. The CDR3 protein is CASSHPTSWEEQYF. CDR3 in DNA: TGTGCCAGCAGCCACCCTACCTCCTGGGAGGAGCAGTACTTC. The rearrangement joins TRBV7-9 to TRBJ2-7; tentative D call: TRBD2 (5 bases). The CDR3 is made up of 14 amino acids. Trimming cost V 5 bases and J 7 bases, with 18 bases left between them. Germline V gives CDR1 SEHNR, CDR2 FQNEAQ (reference sequence).

The chain uses TRBV18 and TRBJ2-2; D unclear. The V gene lost 2 bases and the J gene lost 6 bases, with 4 bases spanning the gap. CDR3 size: 12 residues. Germline values: CDR1 KGHSH, CDR2 LQKENI. CDR3 protein: CASSPVAGELFF. The DNA of the CDR3 is TGTGCCAGCTCACCAGTGGCCGGGGAGCTGTTTTTT.

This clonotype was observed a handful of times. The rearrangement links TRBV29-1 to TRBJ2-5, with 7 positions matching TRBD2. CDR1 and CDR2 from the germline V gene are SQVTM and ANQGSEA. The CDR3 is 12 residues long. J gave up 2 bases and V 7 bases, and 4 bases lay outside the gene matches. This CDR3 reads CSAFGGQETQYF. The CDR3 bases are TGCAGCGCATTCGGGGGGCAAGAGACCCAGTACTTC. Full variable domain (rest looked up from reference TRBV29-1 and TRBJ2-5): SAVISQKPSRDICQRGTSLTIQCQVDSQVTMMFWYRQQPGQSLTLIATANQGSEATYESGFVIDKFPISRPNLTFSTLTVSNMSPEDSSIYLCSAFGGQETQYFGPGTRLLVL.

This chain joins TRBV29-1 and TRBJ1-2; 9 positions match TRBD1. Germline V gives CDR1 SQVTM, CDR2 ANQGSEA. The CDR3 spans 16 residues. After removal of 6 bases from V and 2 bases from J, the junction contained 13 bases not matched to a gene. As DNA, the CDR3 is TGCAGCGTCAGAGCCGGGACAGGGACCTGGAACTATGGCTACACCTTC. Protein sequence: CSVRAGTGTWNYGYTF.

This sequence joins TRBV24-1 and TRBJ2-3, with D unclear. Germline CDR1 is KGHDR and CDR2 is SFDVKD. Trimming removed 4 bases at V and 6 bases at J, with 16 bases between. This CDR3 spans 15 amino acids. CDR3 sequence (DNA): TGTGCCACCAGTGACCCGTTGGGCCCTGGGGATACGCAGTATTTT. This codes for CATSDPLGPGDTQYF.

The table lists this clonotype with many counts. The chain uses TRBV5-4 and TRBJ1-1, with D possibly being TRBD1 (5 bases). The V end was cut by 4 bases, the J end by 4 bases, with 8 bases between. The CDR3 runs to 12 residues. Germline V gene data show CDR1 as SGHNT and CDR2 as YYREEE (reference sequence). The CDR3 region has the DNA TGTGCCAGCAGCCGAGGGGTCACTGAAGCTTTCTTT. Translating gives CASSRGVTEAFF.

The genes are TRBV12-3 or TRBV12-4 and TRBJ2-1; TRBD2 aligns across 11 bases. The V segment lost 5 bases and the J segment 7 bases; nucleotides outside the gene matches: 10. The CDR3 loop spans 16 amino acids. CDR3 sequence reads: CASSPYSGGEINEQFF. The DNA of the CDR3 is TGTGCCAGCAGTCCCTATAGCGGGGGGGAAATTAATGAGCAGTTCTTC.

This clonotype was found once. The chain is built from TRBV7-8 and TRBJ2-7; 7 positions match TRBD2. The CDR3 runs to 13 residues. Per germline, CDR1 SGHVS and CDR2 FQNEAQ. The V gene end was trimmed by 4 bases and the J gene end by 11 bases; junction bases not matched to a gene: 11. The CDR3 DNA reads as TGTGCCAGCAGCTCCGGTCCGCGGGAGACGAAGTACTTC. It translates to CASSSGPRETKYF.

Concerning this clonotype itself: Possible read error: a much larger clone is one base away. The chain has TRBV7-9 and TRBJ2-5; the D is unclear. V was clipped by 5 bases and J by 2 bases, with 3 bases between them. Germline V gives CDR1 SEHNR, CDR2 FQNEAQ (reference sequence). The CDR3 is 11 amino acids. The CDR3 sequence is CASSKQETQYF. The CDR3 DNA follows: TGTGCCAGCAGCAAACAAGAGACCCAGTACTTC.

The chain combines TRBV20-1 with TRBJ2-1, with TRBD2 as a possible D gene (6 bases). The CDR3 length is 15 residues. Trimming took 6 bases from V and 0 from J, leaving 15 bases between them. The germline V gene encodes CDR1 DFQATT and CDR2 SNEGSKA (reference sequence). CDR3 amino acids: CSAPFGEASYNEQFF. The CDR3 nucleotides are TGCAGTGCCCCCTTCGGGGAGGCCTCCTACAATGAGCAGTTCTTC.

This clonotype was recorded many times. This rearrangement joins TRBV20-1 to TRBJ2-7, with 12 bases that match TRBD1. V dropped 1 base and J dropped 5; count of bases not matched to a gene: 6. Germline V gives CDR1 DFQATT, CDR2 SNEGSKA (reference sequence). The CDR3 runs to 15 residues. CDR3 DNA sequence: TGCAGTGCTAGAGTTACCGGGACAGGGGGCGACGAGCAGTACTTC. It yields the protein CSARVTGTGGDEQYF.

The rearrangement uses TRBV12-3 or TRBV12-4 and TRBJ1-1; no definite D call. The CDR3 loop spans 13 amino acids. Trimming took 5 bases from V and 5 from J, leaving 12 bases between them. CDR3 bases: TGTGCCAGCAGTCCGACTAGGGTTACTGAAGCTTTCTTT. This encodes CASSPTRVTEAFF.